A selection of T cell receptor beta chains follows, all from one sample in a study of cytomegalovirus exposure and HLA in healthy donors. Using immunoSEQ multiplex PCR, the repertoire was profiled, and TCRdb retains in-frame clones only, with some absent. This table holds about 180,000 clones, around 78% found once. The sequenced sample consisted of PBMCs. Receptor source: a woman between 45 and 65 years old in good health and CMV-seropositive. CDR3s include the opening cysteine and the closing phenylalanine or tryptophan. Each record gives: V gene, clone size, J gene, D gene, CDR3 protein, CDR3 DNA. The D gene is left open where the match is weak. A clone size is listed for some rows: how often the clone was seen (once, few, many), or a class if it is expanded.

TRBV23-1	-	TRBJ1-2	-	CASSHRGFNYGYTF	TGCGCCAGCAGTCATAGGGGGTTTAACTATGGCTACACCTTC
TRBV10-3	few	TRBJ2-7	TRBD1	CAIRNDRAGEQYF	TGTGCCATCAGAAATGACAGGGCCGGCGAGCAGTACTTC
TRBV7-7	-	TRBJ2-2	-	CASSFNLRTGELFF	TGTGCTAGCAGCTTCAATTTGCGAACCGGGGAGCTGTTTTTT
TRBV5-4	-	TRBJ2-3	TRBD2	CASSLGGVKADTQYF	TGTGCCAGCAGCCTCGGGGGGGTCAAGGCAGATACGCAGTATTTT
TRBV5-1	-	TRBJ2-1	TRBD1	CASSSGQGVYNEQFF	TGCGCCAGCAGCTCCGGACAGGGGGTCTACAATGAGCAGTTCTTC
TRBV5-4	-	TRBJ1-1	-	CASSIPRGTEAFF	TGTGCCAGCAGCATACCCAGGGGCACTGAAGCTTTCTTT
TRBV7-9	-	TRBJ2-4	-	CASETEINIQYF	TGTGCCAGCGAGACAGAAATAAACATTCAGTACTTC
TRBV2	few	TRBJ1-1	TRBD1	CASSAPGQMNTEAFF	TGTGCCAGCAGTGCCCCGGGACAGATGAACACTGAAGCTTTCTTT
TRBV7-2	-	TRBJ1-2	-	CASSPGNYGYTF	TGTGCCAGCAGCCCAGGCAACTATGGCTACACCTTC
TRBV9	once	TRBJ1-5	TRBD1	CASSVGQGGQPQHF	TGTGCCAGCAGCGTAGGCCAGGGGGGTCAGCCCCAGCATTTT
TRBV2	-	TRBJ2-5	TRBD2	CASGGTSGARETQYF	TGTGCCAGCGGCGGGACTAGCGGGGCGAGGGAGACCCAGTACTTC
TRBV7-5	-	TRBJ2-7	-	CARSLPGSPNGFREQYF	TGTGCCAGAAGCTTACCCGGCAGTCCAAACGGGTTTAGGGAGCAGTACTTC
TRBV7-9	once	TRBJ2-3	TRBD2	CVSSLGLAPDTQYF	TGTGTCAGCAGCTTGGGACTAGCTCCAGATACGCAGTATTTT
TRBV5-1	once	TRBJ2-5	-	CASSFEPQETQYF	TGCGCCAGCAGCTTCGAGCCCCAAGAGACCCAGTACTTC
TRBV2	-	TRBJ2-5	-	CASSKTDQETQYF	TGTGCCAGCAGCAAGACAGACCAAGAGACCCAGTACTTC
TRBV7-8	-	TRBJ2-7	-	CASSLTGIGEQYF	TGTGCCAGCAGCTTAACAGGGATCGGCGAGCAGTACTTC
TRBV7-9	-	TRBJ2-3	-	CASSSRDADTQYF	TGTGCCAGCAGCTCGCGAGATGCAGATACGCAGTATTTT
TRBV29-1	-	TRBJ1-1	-	CSVGPGHENTEAFF	TGCAGCGTTGGGCCGGGACATGAGAACACTGAAGCTTTCTTT
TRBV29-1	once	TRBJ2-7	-	CSVEDPGAYEQYF	TGCAGCGTTGAAGACCCGGGGGCCTACGAGCAGTACTTC
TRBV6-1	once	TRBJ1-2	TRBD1	CASSEYRGREYGYTF	TGTGCCAGCAGTGAATACAGGGGAAGAGAATATGGCTACACCTTC
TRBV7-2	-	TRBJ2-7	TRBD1	CASSSGTGGHEQYF	TGTGCCAGCAGCTCCGGGACAGGGGGCCACGAGCAGTACTTC
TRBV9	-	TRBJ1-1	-	CASSPRAGGEAFF	TGTGCCAGCAGCCCTCGGGCGGGGGGGGAAGCTTTCTTT
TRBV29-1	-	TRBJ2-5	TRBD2	CSTRRGSGSVETQYF	TGCAGCACACGAAGGGGTAGCGGGAGTGTAGAGACCCAGTACTTC